A selection of T cell receptor beta chains follows, all from one sample in a study of siplizumab effects on memory and regulatory T cells. The antigens of these receptors remain unknown. TCRdb's copy holds only in-frame clones and misses some; the assay was immunoSEQ multiplex PCR. The repertoire includes approximately 20,000 clones, around 40% of them detected once, and about 5.5% sits in the top ten. Sequencing was carried out using CFSE-low (dividing) CD4+ T cells sorted from an allogeneic mixed lymphocyte reaction. These receptors came from a human donor in good health; the cells came from an allogeneic mixed lymphocyte reaction. Some clones in this sample may be carry-over from other donors' samples. CDR3s include the opening cysteine and the closing phenylalanine or tryptophan. Each record gives: clone size, D gene, J gene, V gene, CDR3 DNA, CDR3 protein. A D gene is named only where the DNA matches it firmly. Expanded clones get a size class; other rows say once, few or many, or leave the size out.

abundance: once
d_gene: -
j_gene: TRBJ2-1
v_gene: TRBV7-3
CDR3nt: TGTGCCAGCAGCTGGGGTTACAAGTCCTACAATGAGCAGTTCTTC
CDR3aa: CASSWGYKSYNEQFF

abundance: -
d_gene: -
j_gene: TRBJ1-1
v_gene: TRBV18
CDR3nt: TGTGCCAGCTCACCTGAGACACTGGGAAGTACTGAAGCTTTCTTT
CDR3aa: CASSPETLGSTEAFF

abundance: -
d_gene: -
j_gene: TRBJ2-1
v_gene: TRBV2
CDR3nt: TGTGCCAGCAGTGAAAGGCAGGGACTGAATGTCTTC
CDR3aa: CASSERQGLNVF

abundance: -
d_gene: -
j_gene: TRBJ1-2
v_gene: TRBV6-6
CDR3nt: TGTGCCAGCAGCCTCCCTTCAGGGTCCGTCTATGGCTACACCTTC
CDR3aa: CASSLPSGSVYGYTF

abundance: medium-sized
d_gene: TRBD2
j_gene: TRBJ2-2
v_gene: TRBV19
CDR3nt: TGTGCCAGTGGGTCCCCGGGGGGGACCGGGGAGCTGTTTTTT
CDR3aa: CASGSPGGTGELFF

abundance: few
d_gene: -
j_gene: TRBJ1-2
v_gene: TRBV10-3
CDR3nt: TGTGCCATCAGTGAAAGGGAGGGTTCCTATGGCTACACCTTC
CDR3aa: CAISEREGSYGYTF

abundance: -
d_gene: -
j_gene: TRBJ2-2
v_gene: TRBV14
CDR3nt: TGTGCCAGCAGCCAAGCACAGGGATACACCGGGGAGCTGTTTTTT
CDR3aa: CASSQAQGYTGELFF

abundance: -
d_gene: TRBD1
j_gene: TRBJ1-1
v_gene: TRBV19
CDR3nt: TGTGCCAGTAGTAGCTTACAGGGGGCAGGTACTGAAGCTTTCTTT
CDR3aa: CASSSLQGAGTEAFF

abundance: -
d_gene: -
j_gene: TRBJ2-5
v_gene: TRBV19
CDR3nt: TGTGCCAGTAGTATATTGTTGGGCAACCAAGAGACCCAGTACTTC
CDR3aa: CASSILLGNQETQYF

abundance: -
d_gene: -
j_gene: TRBJ1-1
v_gene: TRBV6-5
CDR3nt: TGTGCCAGCAAGGGTGGGGGGATGAACACTGAAGCTTTCTTT
CDR3aa: CASKGGGMNTEAFF

abundance: -
d_gene: -
j_gene: TRBJ2-7
v_gene: TRBV5-1
CDR3nt: TGCGCCAGCAGCGCTGACGGAGCGCGGAACGAGCAGTACTTC
CDR3aa: CASSADGARNEQYF

abundance: once
d_gene: TRBD2
j_gene: TRBJ2-1
v_gene: TRBV5-1
CDR3nt: TGCGCCAGCAGCACCCGGGACTATGAAGATGAGCAGTTCTTC
CDR3aa: CASSTRDYEDEQFF

abundance: -
d_gene: TRBD2
j_gene: TRBJ2-1
v_gene: TRBV9
CDR3nt: TGTGCCAGCAGCGTAGTAGCTAGCGGGGGCCGTAGCAATGAGCAGTTCTTC
CDR3aa: CASSVVASGGRSNEQFF

abundance: -
d_gene: -
j_gene: TRBJ2-6
v_gene: TRBV5-1
CDR3nt: TGCGCCAGCAGGAGACTGAGCTCTGGGGCCAACGTCCTGACTTTC
CDR3aa: CASRRLSSGANVLTF

abundance: few
d_gene: TRBD1
j_gene: TRBJ1-2
v_gene: TRBV19
CDR3nt: TGTGCCAGTAGTATTACGGGACAGGTTAACTATGGCTACACCTTC
CDR3aa: CASSITGQVNYGYTF

abundance: -
d_gene: -
j_gene: TRBJ2-1
v_gene: TRBV27
CDR3nt: TGTGCCAGCAGTTATAGGGCGATTCTCGGTTACAATGAGCAGTTCTTC
CDR3aa: CASSYRAILGYNEQFF

abundance: few
d_gene: TRBD1
j_gene: TRBJ1-2
v_gene: TRBV10-3
CDR3nt: TGTGCCATCAGTGGGACAGGGACCAACTATGGCTACACCTTC
CDR3aa: CAISGTGTNYGYTF

abundance: -
d_gene: TRBD1
j_gene: TRBJ1-6
v_gene: TRBV7-9
CDR3nt: TGTGCCAGCAGCCTAGAGACAGGGGCCTATAATTCACCCCTCCACTTT
CDR3aa: CASSLETGAYNSPLHF

abundance: -
d_gene: TRBD1
j_gene: TRBJ1-3
v_gene: TRBV5-1
CDR3nt: TGCGCCAGCAGCTCTTTTGGGACAGGGTATTCTGGAAACACCATATATTTT
CDR3aa: CASSSFGTGYSGNTIYF

abundance: -
d_gene: TRBD1
j_gene: TRBJ1-4
v_gene: TRBV6-5
CDR3nt: TGTGCCACTTTTCCGGGACAGGGAAATGAAAAACTGTTTTTT
CDR3aa: CATFPGQGNEKLFF

abundance: medium-sized
d_gene: TRBD1
j_gene: TRBJ1-5
v_gene: TRBV18
CDR3nt: TGTGCCAGCTCACAAGGGACAGGGAATAATCAGCCCCAGCATTTT
CDR3aa: CASSQGTGNNQPQHF

abundance: few
d_gene: -
j_gene: TRBJ1-1
v_gene: TRBV18
CDR3nt: TGTGCCAGCTCACAAGGCCCGGGGATGAACACTGAAGCTTTCTTT
CDR3aa: CASSQGPGMNTEAFF

abundance: -
d_gene: TRBD1
j_gene: TRBJ1-1
v_gene: TRBV19
CDR3nt: TGTGCCAGTAGGATCTCGTTCCCGGGACAGCCGAACACTGAAGCTTTCTTT
CDR3aa: CASRISFPGQPNTEAFF

abundance: few
d_gene: -
j_gene: TRBJ1-1
v_gene: TRBV30
CDR3nt: TGTGCCTGGAGTGTATACACAGAAGCTTTCTTT
CDR3aa: CAWSVYTEAFF

abundance: -
d_gene: -
j_gene: TRBJ1-6
v_gene: TRBV7-2
CDR3nt: TGTGCCAGCAGCTTAAATGGGGCATCCTATAATTCACCCCTCCACTTT
CDR3aa: CASSLNGASYNSPLHF

abundance: -
d_gene: -
j_gene: TRBJ2-7
v_gene: TRBV6-5
CDR3nt: TGTGCCAGCAGTTACAGCCCAGGGGCATCCTACGAGCAGTACTTC
CDR3aa: CASSYSPGASYEQYF

abundance: medium-sized
d_gene: -
j_gene: TRBJ2-3
v_gene: TRBV27
CDR3nt: TGTGCCAGCAGTTCTATTCTTGATACGCAGTATTTT
CDR3aa: CASSSILDTQYF

abundance: many
d_gene: -
j_gene: TRBJ1-2
v_gene: TRBV7-2
CDR3nt: TGTGCCAGCAGCTTACCACAGGATTATGGCTACACCTTC
CDR3aa: CASSLPQDYGYTF

abundance: -
d_gene: TRBD1
j_gene: TRBJ2-2
v_gene: TRBV7-9
CDR3nt: TGTGCCAGCAGCCCAACAGGGGGAGCGACCGGGGAGCTGTTTTTT
CDR3aa: CASSPTGGATGELFF

abundance: once
d_gene: -
j_gene: TRBJ1-2
v_gene: TRBV27
CDR3nt: TGTGCCAGCAGTCCCCGGCCCCCCTATGGCTACACCTTC
CDR3aa: CASSPRPPYGYTF

abundance: -
d_gene: TRBD1
j_gene: TRBJ1-1
v_gene: TRBV6-5
CDR3nt: TGTGCCAGCAGTTACTCGGAACAGGGGCAAGCTTTCTTT
CDR3aa: CASSYSEQGQAFF

abundance: -
d_gene: -
j_gene: TRBJ1-2
v_gene: TRBV19
CDR3nt: TGTGCCAGTAGTTTTCGGGACCGATCTTATGGCTACACCTTC
CDR3aa: CASSFRDRSYGYTF

abundance: few
d_gene: TRBD2
j_gene: TRBJ2-1
v_gene: TRBV5-1
CDR3nt: TGCGCCAGCAGCCTTCGACTAGCGGCCTATAATGAGCAGTTCTTC
CDR3aa: CASSLRLAAYNEQFF

abundance: once
d_gene: -
j_gene: TRBJ1-1
v_gene: TRBV7-9
CDR3nt: TGTGCCAGCAGCCGGGTGACAGCGAACACTGAAGCTTTCTTT
CDR3aa: CASSRVTANTEAFF

abundance: -
d_gene: -
j_gene: TRBJ1-2
v_gene: TRBV6-5
CDR3nt: TGTGCCAGCAGTTACATGTGGTCAGCTAACTATGGCTACACCTTC
CDR3aa: CASSYMWSANYGYTF

abundance: -
d_gene: TRBD2
j_gene: TRBJ2-7
v_gene: TRBV10-3
CDR3nt: TGTGCCATCAGTGAGACTCTCGGGGGGTTTATGGGTGAGCAGTACTTC
CDR3aa: CAISETLGGFMGEQYF

abundance: few
d_gene: TRBD1
j_gene: TRBJ1-2
v_gene: TRBV5-1
CDR3nt: TGCGCCAGCAGCTTGACAGGGGTGAGGAACTATGGCTACACCTTC
CDR3aa: CASSLTGVRNYGYTF

abundance: -
d_gene: -
j_gene: TRBJ1-2
v_gene: TRBV19
CDR3nt: TGTGCCAGTAGTATGGAACAGGGTCTCAATGGCTACACCTTC
CDR3aa: CASSMEQGLNGYTF

abundance: -
d_gene: -
j_gene: TRBJ1-2
v_gene: TRBV6-5
CDR3nt: TGTGCCAGCAGTGCACAGGGCAATGGCTACACCTTC
CDR3aa: CASSAQGNGYTF

abundance: -
d_gene: TRBD1
j_gene: TRBJ2-2
v_gene: TRBV5-1
CDR3nt: TGCGCCAGCAGCTTTGGGACAGGGGGAAACGGGGAGCTGTTTTTT
CDR3aa: CASSFGTGGNGELFF

abundance: -
d_gene: -
j_gene: TRBJ2-7
v_gene: TRBV2
CDR3nt: TGTGCCAGCAGTAGAGGGGAGTACTACGAGCAGTACTTC
CDR3aa: CASSRGEYYEQYF

abundance: -
d_gene: -
j_gene: TRBJ1-2
v_gene: TRBV18
CDR3nt: TGTGCCAGCTCACCAACCGCTACTAACTATGGCTACACCTTC
CDR3aa: CASSPTATNYGYTF

abundance: few
d_gene: -
j_gene: TRBJ2-5
v_gene: TRBV5-5
CDR3nt: TGTGCCAGCAGCTTGGCGGGGGTCGTTTATCGGGAGACCCAGTACTTC
CDR3aa: CASSLAGVVYRETQYF

abundance: once
d_gene: -
j_gene: TRBJ1-5
v_gene: TRBV6-9
CDR3nt: TGTGCCAGCAGTAACCTGAGGACCCAGCATTTT
CDR3aa: CASSNLRTQHF

abundance: many
d_gene: -
j_gene: TRBJ1-3
v_gene: TRBV2
CDR3nt: TGTGCCAGCAGTTTAACGGGGAGCTCTGGAAACACCATATATTTT
CDR3aa: CASSLTGSSGNTIYF

abundance: many
d_gene: -
j_gene: TRBJ1-5
v_gene: TRBV6-5
CDR3nt: TGTGCCAGCAGGGCGGGGGGCAATCAGCCCCAGCATTTT
CDR3aa: CASRAGGNQPQHF

abundance: few
d_gene: TRBD1
j_gene: TRBJ1-3
v_gene: TRBV4-1
CDR3nt: TGCGCCAGCAGCCAAGAAGAACAGGGGTGGGACACCATATATTTT
CDR3aa: CASSQEEQGWDTIYF

abundance: -
d_gene: -
j_gene: TRBJ2-7
v_gene: TRBV5-1
CDR3nt: TGCGCCAGCAGCTTGTCGGGACTCCCTTACGAGCAGTACTTC
CDR3aa: CASSLSGLPYEQYF

abundance: -
d_gene: -
j_gene: TRBJ2-1
v_gene: TRBV5-1
CDR3nt: TGCGCCAGCAGCTCCCCCGGGACTGGACAGTTCTTC
CDR3aa: CASSSPGTGQFF

abundance: -
d_gene: -
j_gene: TRBJ2-1
v_gene: TRBV5-1
CDR3nt: TGCGCCAGCAGCGTCAGGGAAGTTCCTCGGAATGAGCAGTTCTTC
CDR3aa: CASSVREVPRNEQFF

abundance: -
d_gene: -
j_gene: TRBJ1-2
v_gene: TRBV11-2
CDR3nt: TGTGCCAGCAGCCCACGTTGGGGCTCGAACTATGGCTACACCTTC
CDR3aa: CASSPRWGSNYGYTF

abundance: few
d_gene: -
j_gene: TRBJ1-1
v_gene: TRBV29-1
CDR3nt: TGCAGCGTTATAATGTGGGGCAGGGCCACTGAAGCTTTCTTT
CDR3aa: CSVIMWGRATEAFF

abundance: -
d_gene: TRBD2
j_gene: TRBJ2-2
v_gene: TRBV6-5
CDR3nt: TGTGCCAGCAGTTTCAGACTAGCGGGGGGCACCGGGGAGCTGTTTTTT
CDR3aa: CASSFRLAGGTGELFF

abundance: -
d_gene: TRBD1
j_gene: TRBJ2-1
v_gene: TRBV19
CDR3nt: TGTGCCAGTAGTCAACTGGGACAGGGGCCTAGCTCCTACAATGAGCAGTTCTTC
CDR3aa: CASSQLGQGPSSYNEQFF

abundance: -
d_gene: -
j_gene: TRBJ2-5
v_gene: TRBV5-4
CDR3nt: TGTGCCAGCAGCTTGTCTTCCGAGACCCAGTACTTC
CDR3aa: CASSLSSETQYF

abundance: -
d_gene: TRBD2
j_gene: TRBJ2-1
v_gene: TRBV5-6
CDR3nt: TGTGCCAGCAGCTCGTGGACTAGCGGGATTTACAATGAGCAGTTCTTC
CDR3aa: CASSSWTSGIYNEQFF

abundance: -
d_gene: TRBD2
j_gene: TRBJ2-3
v_gene: TRBV9
CDR3nt: TGTGCCAGCCCGGTGGGCGGGAGAGCAGATACGCAGTATTTT
CDR3aa: CASPVGGRADTQYF